This TCR beta chain was sequenced in a study of graft-versus-host responses after intestinal transplantation. Study-wide context: Anti-thymocyte globulin was used for induction in all recipients, who then took tacrolimus and steroids for approximately 3 years.

Profiling relied on immunoSEQ multiplex PCR, and the TCRdb table lists in-frame clones only, not all of them. This sample has 20,000 to 30,000 clones, with approximately 40% found just once. Trimming stripped 1 base from V and 1 base from J, with 7 bases between. This CDR3 region has 14 residues. The germline V gene encodes CDR1 SGHNT and CDR2 YENEEA. Sorted cells were CFSE-low CD3+CD4+ or CD3+CD8+ proliferating responders. This clonotype was sampled from a human patient who received an intestinal transplant. The chain recombines TRBV11-3 with TRBJ1-1; a possible D gene is TRBD1 (6 bases). This material consisted of alloreactive CD4+ T cells from a mixed lymphocyte reaction culture, taken before intestinal transplant. Subset here: CFSE-low proliferating T cells sorted from approximately six-day pre-transplant mixed lymphocyte reaction (GvH or HvG direction). CDR3 bases: TGTGCCAGCAGCTTAGTCAGGGGGAACACTGAAGCTTTCTTT. It specifies CASSLVRGNTEAFF.